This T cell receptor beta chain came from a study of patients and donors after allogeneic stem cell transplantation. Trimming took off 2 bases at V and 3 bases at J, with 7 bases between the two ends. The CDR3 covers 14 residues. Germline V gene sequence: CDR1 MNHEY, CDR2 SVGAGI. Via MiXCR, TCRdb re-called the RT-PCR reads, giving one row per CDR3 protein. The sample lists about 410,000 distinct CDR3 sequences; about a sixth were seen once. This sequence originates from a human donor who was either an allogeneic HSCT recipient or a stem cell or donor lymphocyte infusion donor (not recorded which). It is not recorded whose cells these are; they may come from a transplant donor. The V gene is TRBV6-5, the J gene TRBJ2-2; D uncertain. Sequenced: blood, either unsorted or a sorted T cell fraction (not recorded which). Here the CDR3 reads CASSYRPYTGELFF. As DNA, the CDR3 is TGTGCCAGCAGTTACCGACCTTACACCGGGGAGCTGTTTTTT.